This T cell receptor (beta chain) was recovered during a study of cytomegalovirus exposure and HLA in healthy donors. Findings of the study overall: Among the most significant clusters, several appeared linked to common viral pathogens in a later analysis.

Concerning this clone itself: The antigen is undetermined.

The PCR had 60 Vbeta and 13 Jbeta primers. Sequencing was performed with immunoSEQ multiplex PCR; in TCRdb, only in-frame clones are kept and a portion is missing. Seen here are approximately 130,000 clones, 75% to 85% observed once, and the top ten hold 2.7%. Sequenced: PBMCs. This clonotype was sampled from a man aged 50 to 59 in good health and CMV-seronegative.

For the CDR3, the DNA is TGTGCCAGCTCACCACCGAGGACAGGGTGGTCCTACGAGCAGTACTTC. It yields the protein CASSPPRTGWSYEQYF. The J gene is TRBJ2-7, the V gene TRBV18; TRBD1 matches at 8 bases. The CDR3 extends over 16 amino acids. Germline-derived CDR1 and CDR2 are KGHSH and LQKENI. The trim removed 0 bases at V and 1 base at J, leaving 5 bases unmatched.